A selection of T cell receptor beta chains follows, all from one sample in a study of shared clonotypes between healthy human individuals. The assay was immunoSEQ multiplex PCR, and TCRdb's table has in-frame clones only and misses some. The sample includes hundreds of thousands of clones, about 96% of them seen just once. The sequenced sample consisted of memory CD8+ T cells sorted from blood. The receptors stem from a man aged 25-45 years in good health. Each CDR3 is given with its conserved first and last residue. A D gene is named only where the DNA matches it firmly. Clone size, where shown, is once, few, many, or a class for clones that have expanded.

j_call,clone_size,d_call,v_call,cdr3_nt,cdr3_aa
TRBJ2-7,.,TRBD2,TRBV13,TGTGCCAGCAGCTACGGACTAGCAGCTTACGAGCAGTACTTC,CASSYGLAAYEQYF
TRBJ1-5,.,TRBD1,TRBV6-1,TGTGCCAGCAGTGAGACAGGGCCGCCCCAGCATTTT,CASSETGPPQHF
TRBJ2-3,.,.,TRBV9,TGTGCCAGCAGCGTAGACCGACCCAGCACAGATACGCAGTATTTT,CASSVDRPSTDTQYF
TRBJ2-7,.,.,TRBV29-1,TGCAGCGTTTTGGCAGGCAGCTCCTACGAGCAGTACTTC,CSVLAGSSYEQYF
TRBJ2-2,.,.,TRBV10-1,TGCGCCAGCAGTGAGTCCTTTGGGGGGGGCTCGAACACCGGGGAGCTGTTTTTT,CASSESFGGGSNTGELFF
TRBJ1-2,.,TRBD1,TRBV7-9,TGTGCCAGCAGCTTAGTCCGGGACAGGGGAGGCTACACCTTC,CASSLVRDRGGYTF
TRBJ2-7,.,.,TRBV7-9,TGTGCCAGCTCGGTGGGGGTCAGCTACGAGCAGTACTTC,CASSVGVSYEQYF
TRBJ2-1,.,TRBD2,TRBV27,TGTGCCAGCAGTTTAAGGTGGGGTGGCGGGAGGGCCGGGGAGCAGTTCTTC,CASSLRWGGGRAGEQFF
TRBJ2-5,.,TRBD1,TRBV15,TGTGCCACCAGCAGAGATGGGACAGGGAGGTTGGAGACCCAGTACTTC,CATSRDGTGRLETQYF
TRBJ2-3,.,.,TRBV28,TGTGCCAGCAAGGGCTCCACAGATACGCAGTATTTT,CASKGSTDTQYF
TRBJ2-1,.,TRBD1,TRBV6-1,TGTGCCAGCAGGGGGACAGGCTCCTACAATGAGCAGTTCTTC,CASRGTGSYNEQFF
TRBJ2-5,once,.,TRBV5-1,TGCGCCAGCAGCTTGCGGCAGGGGCAAGAGACCCAGTACTTC,CASSLRQGQETQYF
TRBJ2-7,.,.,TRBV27,TGTGCCAGCAGTTTAAGGGGGGCGGGAAACGAGCAGTACTTC,CASSLRGAGNEQYF
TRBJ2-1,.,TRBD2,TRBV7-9,TGTGCCAGCAGCTTGGGGACTAGCGGGACGATCTCCTACAATGAGCAGTTCTTC,CASSLGTSGTISYNEQFF
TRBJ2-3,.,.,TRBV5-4,TGTGCCAGCAGCGTCCGGGACAACACAGATACGCAGTATTTT,CASSVRDNTDTQYF
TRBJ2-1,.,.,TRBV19,TGTGCCAGTAGTATCTCGGACCGAGGAGGTGAGCAGTTCTTC,CASSISDRGGEQFF
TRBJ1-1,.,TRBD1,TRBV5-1,TGCGCCAGCAGCCAGGGCGGACAGGGTTCTGAAGCTTTCTTT,CASSQGGQGSEAFF
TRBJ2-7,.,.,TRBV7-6,TGTGCCAGCAGCTGTACCCCCGGATCCCGGGACTGTTACGAGCAGTACTTC,CASSCTPGSRDCYEQYF
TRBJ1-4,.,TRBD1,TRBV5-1,TGCGCCAGCAGCCCGACAGGGGGAAATGAAAAACTGTTTTTT,CASSPTGGNEKLFF
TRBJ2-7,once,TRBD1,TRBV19,TGTGCCAGTAGTATGGACAGGGGCAACGAGCAGTACTTC,CASSMDRGNEQYF
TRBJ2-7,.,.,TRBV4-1,TGCGCCAGCAGCTCAACGACTACCAGCTACGAGCAGTACTTC,CASSSTTTSYEQYF
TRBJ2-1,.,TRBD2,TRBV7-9,TGTGCCAGCAGCTTAGCCGGGACTAGCGGGACGAGCTCCTACAATGAGCAGTTCTTC,CASSLAGTSGTSSYNEQFF
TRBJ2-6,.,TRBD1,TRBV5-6,TGTGCCAGCAGCAGACGGACAGGGAGCTCTGGGGCCAACGTCCTGACTTTC,CASSRRTGSSGANVLTF
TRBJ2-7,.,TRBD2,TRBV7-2,TGTGCCAGCAGCTTAGGTCCTAGCGGGAACTACGAGCAGTACTTC,CASSLGPSGNYEQYF
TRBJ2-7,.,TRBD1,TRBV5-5,TGTGCCAGCAGCTTGGGAGGGGGCGCATCCTACGAGCAGTACTTC,CASSLGGGASYEQYF
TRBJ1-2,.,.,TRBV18,TGTGCCAACTCACCTGGTTATGGCTACACCTTC,CANSPGYGYTF
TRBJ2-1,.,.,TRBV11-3,TGTGCCAGCAGCTTATCCGTCTACAATGAGCAGTTCTTC,CASSLSVYNEQFF
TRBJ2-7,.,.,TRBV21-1,TGTGCCAGCAGCCCGTCTAGCGGGAGGGCCGACGACGAGCAGTACTTC,CASSPSSGRADDEQYF
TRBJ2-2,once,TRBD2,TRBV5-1,TGCGCCAGCGGGAGGACTAGCGGGATAATAACCGGGGAGCTGTTTTTT,CASGRTSGIITGELFF
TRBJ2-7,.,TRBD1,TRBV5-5,TGTGCCAGCAGCTCCAAGTTGGCGGCAGGGGGTTACGAGCAGTACTTC,CASSSKLAAGGYEQYF
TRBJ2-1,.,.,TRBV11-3,TGTGCCAGCAGCTTTCTCGGGAGTAGTGAGCAGTTCTTC,CASSFLGSSEQFF
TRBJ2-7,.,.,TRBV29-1,TGCAGCGTTGGAGACCGGGGCTCCTACTCCGAGCAGTACTTC,CSVGDRGSYSEQYF
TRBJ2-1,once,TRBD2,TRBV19,TGTGCCACCCAACTAGCGGGAGAAACACTCGAGCAGTTCTTC,CATQLAGETLEQFF
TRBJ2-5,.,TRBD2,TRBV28,TGTGCCAGCAGTTTATCTTACGGGAGGGCCGCGGGAGAGACCCAGTACTTC,CASSLSYGRAAGETQYF
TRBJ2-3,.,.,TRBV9,TGTGCCAGCAGCGTACACGGCGGCGGATCTAGCACAGATACGCAGTATTTT,CASSVHGGGSSTDTQYF
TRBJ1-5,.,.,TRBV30,TGTGCCTGGAACGGGGTTCGCAATCAGCCCCAGCATTTT,CAWNGVRNQPQHF
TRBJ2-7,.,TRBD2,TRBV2,TGTGCCAGCACCATGGGACAGCTAGCGGGACTTAGCTACGAGCAGTACTTC,CASTMGQLAGLSYEQYF